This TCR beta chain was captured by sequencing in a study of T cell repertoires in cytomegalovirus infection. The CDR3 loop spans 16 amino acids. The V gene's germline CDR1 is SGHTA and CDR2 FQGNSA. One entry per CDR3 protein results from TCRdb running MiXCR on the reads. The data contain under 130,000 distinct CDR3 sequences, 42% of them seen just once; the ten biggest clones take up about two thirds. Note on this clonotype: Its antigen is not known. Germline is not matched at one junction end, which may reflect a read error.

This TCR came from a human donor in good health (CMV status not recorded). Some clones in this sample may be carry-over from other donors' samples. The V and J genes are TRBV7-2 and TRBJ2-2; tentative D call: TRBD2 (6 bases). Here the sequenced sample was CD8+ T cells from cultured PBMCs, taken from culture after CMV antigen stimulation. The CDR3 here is CASGLRAGGGTGELFF. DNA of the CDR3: TGTGCCAGCGGCTTAAGGGCCGGGGGTGGTACCGGGGAGCTGTTTTTT.